The 7 T cell receptor beta chains reported below all come from one sample, sequenced in a study of technical replicates of blood from a few donors. Some clones are missing from TCRdb's copy, which holds only in-frame ones; the method was immunoSEQ multiplex PCR. Of under 95,000 clones listed, nearly 98% are singletons. Source material: T cells isolated from PBMCs. The receptors derive from a human donor in good health.

CDR3 region: CATSRDGTSWTEAFF. The DNA for the CDR3 is TGTGCCACCAGCAGAGATGGCACGTCGTGGACTGAAGCTTTCTTT. V gene TRBV15 combines with J gene TRBJ1-1; no clear D gene. V was pared by 0 bases and J by 5 bases, with 13 bases between. Germline assignment: CDR1 LNHNV and CDR2 YYDKDF (reference sequence). This CDR3 spans 15 amino acids. Using reference TRBV15 and TRBJ1-1 for the parts outside the CDR3, the full variable domain is DAMVIQNPRYQVTQFGKPVTLSCSQTLNHNVMYWYQQKSSQAPKLLFHYYDKDFNNEADTPDNFQSRRPNTSFCFLDIRSPGLGDTAMYLCATSRDGTSWTEAFFGQGTRLTVV.

The chain couples TRBV19 to TRBJ1-2, with 7 bases identical to TRBD1. The V segment lost 1 base and the J segment 7 bases; nucleotides outside the gene matches: 3. CDR3 length equals 13 residues. CDR1 is LNHDA and CDR2 is SQIVND in the germline V gene (reference sequence). CDR3 sequence reads: CASSIGGQTGYTF. In DNA form, the CDR3 reads TGTGCCAGTAGTATAGGGGGACAGACTGGCTACACCTTC.

The chain has TRBV5-1 and TRBJ2-1; 13 bases line up with TRBD2. V was clipped by 3 bases and J by 4 bases; unmatched bases: 4. The CDR3 covers 16 residues. Germline values: CDR1 SGHRS, CDR2 YFSETQ. CDR3 amino acids: CASSWTSGSVYNEQFF. The CDR3 DNA sequence: TGCGCCAGCAGCTGGACTAGCGGGAGCGTGTACAATGAGCAGTTCTTC.

J is TRBJ1-5 and V is TRBV28; D unclear. Germline assignment: CDR1 MDHEN and CDR2 SYDVKM. V was pared by 3 bases and J by 4 bases, with 10 bases between. This CDR3 has 14 amino acids. The chain's CDR3 is CASSFHGGNQPQHF. In DNA form, the CDR3 reads TGTGCCAGCAGTTTCCATGGAGGGAATCAGCCCCAGCATTTT. Combining the CDR3 with reference TRBV28 and TRBJ1-5 gives the whole variable domain DVKVTQSSRYLVKRTGEKVFLECVQDMDHENMFWYRQDPGLGLRLIYFSYDVKMKEKGDIPEGYSVSREKKERFSLILESASTNQTSMYLCASSFHGGNQPQHFGDGTRLSIL.

This sequence joins TRBV7-9 and TRBJ1-2, with 8 nucleotides matching TRBD1. CDR1 is SEHNR, CDR2 FQNEAQ, per germline (reference sequence). J was trimmed by 6 bases and V by 1 base; bases with no gene match: 7. This CDR3 region has 15 residues. In DNA form, the CDR3 reads TGTGCCAGCAGCTTAGTGGCAGGGGGCTCCCATGGCTACACCTTC. Translating gives CASSLVAGGSHGYTF.

This clone was found once. The chain combines TRBV9 with TRBJ2-1, with TRBD1 matching 8 bases. The ends lost 4 bases at V and 5 bases at J; junction bases unmatched: 5. Looked up from germline, CDR1 is SGDLS and CDR2 is YYNGEE. This CDR3 has 14 amino acids. CDR3 region: CASSQTGVNNEQFF. CDR3 coding DNA: TGTGCCAGCAGCCAGACAGGGGTCAACAATGAGCAGTTCTTC.

This chain connects TRBV18 to TRBJ2-1; 8 bases are a match to TRBD1. CDR3 length: 20 amino acids. Germline trimming cut 5 bases from V and 2 bases from J; bases unmatched to any gene: 20. CDR1 KGHSH and CDR2 LQKENI come from the germline V gene. The CDR3 DNA reads as TGTGCCAGCTCAGACGACGGACAGGGATTTTTAATGGGGGCCTACAATGAGCAGTTCTTC. This sequence encodes CASSDDGQGFLMGAYNEQFF.